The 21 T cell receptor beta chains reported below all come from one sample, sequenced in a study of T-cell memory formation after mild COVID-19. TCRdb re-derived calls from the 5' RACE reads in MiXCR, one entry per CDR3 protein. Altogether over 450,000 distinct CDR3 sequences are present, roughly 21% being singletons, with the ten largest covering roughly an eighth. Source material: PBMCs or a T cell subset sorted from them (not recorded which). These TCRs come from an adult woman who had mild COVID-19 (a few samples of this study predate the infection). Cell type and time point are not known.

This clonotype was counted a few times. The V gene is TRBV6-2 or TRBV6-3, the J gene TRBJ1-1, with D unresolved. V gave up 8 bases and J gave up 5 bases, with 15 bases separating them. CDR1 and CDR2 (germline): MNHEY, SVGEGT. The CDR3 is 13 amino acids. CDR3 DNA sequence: TGTGCCAGCGAGCGCGGTGGAGGGACTGAAGCTTTCTTT. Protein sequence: CASERGGGTEAFF.

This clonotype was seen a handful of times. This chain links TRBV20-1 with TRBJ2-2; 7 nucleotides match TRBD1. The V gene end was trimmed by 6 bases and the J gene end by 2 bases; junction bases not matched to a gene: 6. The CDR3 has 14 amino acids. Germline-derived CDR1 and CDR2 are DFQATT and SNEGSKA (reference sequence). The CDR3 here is CSARRQGNTGELFF. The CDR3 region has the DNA TGCAGTGCCCGACGACAGGGCAACACCGGGGAGCTGTTTTTT.

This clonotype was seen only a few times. The CDR3, as DNA: TGCGCCAGCAGCTTGGGACAGGGCGGCGGGGAGCTGTTTTTT. Its protein is CASSLGQGGGELFF. The genes are TRBV5-1 and TRBJ2-2; 7 bases fit TRBD1. Trimming removed 0 bases from V and 7 bases from J; junction bases left unmatched: 3. Germline V gene data show CDR1 as SGHRS and CDR2 as YFSETQ. CDR3 length: 14 residues.

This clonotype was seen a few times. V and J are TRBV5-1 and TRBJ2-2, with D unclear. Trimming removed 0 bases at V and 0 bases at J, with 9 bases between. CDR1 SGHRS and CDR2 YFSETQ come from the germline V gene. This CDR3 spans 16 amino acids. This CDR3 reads CASSLEVGANTGELFF. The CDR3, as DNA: TGCGCCAGCAGCTTGGAAGTCGGCGCGAACACCGGGGAGCTGTTTTTT.

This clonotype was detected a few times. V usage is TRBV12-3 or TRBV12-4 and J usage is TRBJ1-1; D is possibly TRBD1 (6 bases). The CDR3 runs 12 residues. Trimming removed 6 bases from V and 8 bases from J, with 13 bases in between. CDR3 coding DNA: TGTGCCAGCAGCCTGCGAGACAGGGAAGCTTTCTTT. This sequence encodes CASSLRDREAFF.

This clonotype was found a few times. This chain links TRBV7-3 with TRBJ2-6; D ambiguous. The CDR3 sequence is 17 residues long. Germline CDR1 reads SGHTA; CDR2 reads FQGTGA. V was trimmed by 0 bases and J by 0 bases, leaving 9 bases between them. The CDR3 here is CASSLTGPDSGANVLTF. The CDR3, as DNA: TGTGCCAGCAGCTTAACTGGGCCAGACTCTGGGGCCAACGTCCTGACTTTC.

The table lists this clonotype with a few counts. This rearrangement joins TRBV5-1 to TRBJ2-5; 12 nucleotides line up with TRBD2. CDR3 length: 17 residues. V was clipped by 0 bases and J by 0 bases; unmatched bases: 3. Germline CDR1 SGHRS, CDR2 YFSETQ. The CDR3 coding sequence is TGCGCCAGCAGCTTGGGAGGACTAGCGGGGAACCAAGAGACCCAGTACTTC. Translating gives CASSLGGLAGNQETQYF.

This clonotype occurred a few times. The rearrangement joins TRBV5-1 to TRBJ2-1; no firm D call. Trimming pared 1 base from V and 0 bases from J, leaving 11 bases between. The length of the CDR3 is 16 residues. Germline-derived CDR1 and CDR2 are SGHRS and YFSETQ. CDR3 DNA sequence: TGCGCCAGCAGCTTGTACGGCGGAAGCTCCTACAATGAGCAGTTCTTC. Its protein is CASSLYGGSSYNEQFF.

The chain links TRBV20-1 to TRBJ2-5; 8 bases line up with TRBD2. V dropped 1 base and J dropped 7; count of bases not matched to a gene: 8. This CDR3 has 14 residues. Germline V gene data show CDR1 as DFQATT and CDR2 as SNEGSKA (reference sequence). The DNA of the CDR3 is TGCAGTGCTAGAGGGGCCGGGGGGGCCGGGACCCAGTACTTC. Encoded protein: CSARGAGGAGTQYF.

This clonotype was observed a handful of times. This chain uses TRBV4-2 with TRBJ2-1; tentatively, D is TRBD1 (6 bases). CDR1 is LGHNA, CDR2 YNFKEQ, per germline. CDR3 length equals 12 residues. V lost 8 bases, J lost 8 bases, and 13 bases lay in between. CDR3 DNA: TGTGCCAGCTCACAGGGTTTGGATGAGCAGTTCTTC. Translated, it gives CASSQGLDEQFF.

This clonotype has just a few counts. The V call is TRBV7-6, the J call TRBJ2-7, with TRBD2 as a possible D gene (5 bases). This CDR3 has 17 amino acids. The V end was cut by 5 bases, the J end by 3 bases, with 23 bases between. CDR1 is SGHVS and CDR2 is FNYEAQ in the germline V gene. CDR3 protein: CASSPEPGFGLNYEQYF. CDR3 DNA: TGTGCCAGCAGCCCAGAGCCGGGGTTCGGGTTGAACTACGAGCAGTACTTC.

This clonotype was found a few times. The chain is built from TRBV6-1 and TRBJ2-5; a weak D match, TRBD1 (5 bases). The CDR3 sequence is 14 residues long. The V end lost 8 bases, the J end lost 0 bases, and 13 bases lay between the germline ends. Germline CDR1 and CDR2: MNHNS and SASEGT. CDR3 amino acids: CASFQGRYQETQYF. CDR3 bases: TGTGCCAGCTTTCAGGGAAGGTACCAAGAGACCCAGTACTTC.

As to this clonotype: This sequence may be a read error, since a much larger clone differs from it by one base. The CDR3 sequence: CASSSTLDGDEQFF. As DNA, the CDR3 is TGTGCCAGCAGCTCGACTTTGGATGGGGATGAGCAGTTCTTC. This chain uses TRBV7-3 with TRBJ2-1; D gene uncertain. Deletions cut 4 bases from V and 8 bases from J, with 15 bases between. Germline V CDR1 and CDR2: SGHTA, FQGTGA. CDR3 length: 14 amino acids. Full variable domain (outside the CDR3, taken from reference TRBV7-3 and TRBJ2-1): GAGVSQTPSNKVTEKGKYVELRCDPISGHTALYWYRQSLGQGPEFLIYFQGTGAADDSGLPNDRFFAVRPEGSVSTLKIQRTERGDSAVYLCASSSTLDGDEQFFGPGTRLTVL.

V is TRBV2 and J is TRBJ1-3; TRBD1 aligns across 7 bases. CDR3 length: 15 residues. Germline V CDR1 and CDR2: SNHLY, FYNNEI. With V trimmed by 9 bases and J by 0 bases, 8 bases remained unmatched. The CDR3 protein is CASERGDSSGNTIYF. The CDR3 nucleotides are TGTGCCAGTGAACGGGGGGACAGCTCTGGAAACACCATATATTTT.

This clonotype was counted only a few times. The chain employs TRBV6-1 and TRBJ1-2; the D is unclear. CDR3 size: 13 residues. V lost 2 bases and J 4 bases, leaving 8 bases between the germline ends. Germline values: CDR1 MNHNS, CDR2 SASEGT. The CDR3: CASSENPGYGYTF. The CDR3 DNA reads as TGTGCCAGCAGTGAAAATCCTGGCTATGGCTACACCTTC.

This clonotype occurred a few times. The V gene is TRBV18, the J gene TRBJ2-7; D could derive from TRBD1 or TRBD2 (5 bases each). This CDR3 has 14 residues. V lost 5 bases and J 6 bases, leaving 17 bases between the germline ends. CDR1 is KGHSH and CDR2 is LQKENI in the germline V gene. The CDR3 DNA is TGTGCCAGCTCAACGGGACCCGGCTTGGGCGAGCAGTACTTC. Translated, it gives CASSTGPGLGEQYF.

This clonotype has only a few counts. The CDR3 sequence: CASSLVQGHSNQPQHF. The CDR3 DNA reads TGTGCCAGCAGTTTAGTCCAGGGGCATAGCAATCAGCCCCAGCATTTT. V gene TRBV12-3 or TRBV12-4 combines with J gene TRBJ1-5, with D perhaps matching TRBD1 (6 bases). The ends were cut back, 1 base at V and 0 bases at J, with 10 bases in the middle. CDR3 length: 16 amino acids.

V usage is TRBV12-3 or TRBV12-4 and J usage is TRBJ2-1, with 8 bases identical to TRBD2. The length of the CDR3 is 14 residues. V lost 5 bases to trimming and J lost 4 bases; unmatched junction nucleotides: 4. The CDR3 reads CASSATSVYNEQFF. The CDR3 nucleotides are TGTGCCAGCAGTGCGACTAGCGTGTACAATGAGCAGTTCTTC.

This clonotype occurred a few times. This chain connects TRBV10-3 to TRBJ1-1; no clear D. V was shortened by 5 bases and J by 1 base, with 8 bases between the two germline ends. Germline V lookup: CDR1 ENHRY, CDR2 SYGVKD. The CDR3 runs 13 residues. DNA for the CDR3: TGTGCCATCAGTCCGGACGGGAACACTGAAGCTTTCTTT. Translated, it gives CAISPDGNTEAFF.

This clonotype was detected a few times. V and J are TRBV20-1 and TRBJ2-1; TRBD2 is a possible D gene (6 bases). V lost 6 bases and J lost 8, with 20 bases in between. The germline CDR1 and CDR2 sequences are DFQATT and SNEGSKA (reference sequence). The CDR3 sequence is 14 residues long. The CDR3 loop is CSALGLPNRDEQFF. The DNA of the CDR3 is TGCAGTGCACTGGGACTCCCCAATCGCGATGAGCAGTTCTTC.

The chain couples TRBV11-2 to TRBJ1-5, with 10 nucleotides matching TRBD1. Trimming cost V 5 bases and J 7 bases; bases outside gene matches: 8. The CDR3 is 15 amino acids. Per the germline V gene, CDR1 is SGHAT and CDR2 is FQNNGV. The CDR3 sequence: CASSTGTGVWQPQHF. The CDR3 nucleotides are TGTGCCAGCAGCACGGGGACAGGGGTTTGGCAGCCCCAGCATTTT.